These 10 T cell receptor beta chains came from one sample sequenced in a study of cytomegalovirus exposure and HLA in healthy donors. The PCR made use of 60 Vbeta and 13 Jbeta primers. Data came from immunoSEQ multiplex PCR; TCRdb stores just in-frame clones and leaves some out. Seen here are over 150,000 clones, roughly 80% observed once, and the top ten hold roughly 4%. The sequenced material came from PBMCs. The receptors were gathered from a woman aged 40 to 50 in good health and CMV-seronegative.

V gene TRBV10-3 combines with J gene TRBJ2-2; 9 nucleotides agree with TRBD1. The germline CDR1 and CDR2 sequences are ENHRY and SYGVKD. The V segment lost 2 bases and the J segment 9 bases; nucleotides outside the gene matches: 7. The length of the CDR3 is 15 residues. The CDR3 nucleotides are TGTGCCATCAGTGAGGGGGGACAGGGTAGCCGGGAGCTGTTTTTT. Translated, it gives CAISEGGQGSRELFF.

This chain connects TRBV7-2 to TRBJ1-5, with 7 bases aligning to TRBD1. With 5 bases clipped from V and 1 base from J, the junction kept 11 bases outside the gene matches. This CDR3 is 17 amino acids long. Germline CDR1 and CDR2: SGHTA and FQGNSA. Here the CDR3 DNA reads TGTGCCAGCAGCCTAGAAGGGGGCTATAGGAGCAATCAGCCCCAGCATTTT. Translated, it gives CASSLEGGYRSNQPQHF.

This clone was seen more than once but under ten times. The chain employs TRBV7-9 and TRBJ2-3; 7 bases agree with TRBD2. Looked up from germline, CDR1 is SEHNR and CDR2 is FQNEAQ (reference sequence). This CDR3 contains 16 residues. V lost 4 bases and J lost 7; bases outside the gene matches: 14. The CDR3 here is CASSSQRDQPENTQYF. DNA for the CDR3: TGTGCCAGCAGCTCCCAGCGGGACCAACCCGAGAATACGCAGTATTTT.

The chain links TRBV28 to TRBJ2-5, with 7 bases fitting TRBD1. The CDR3 spans 16 residues. Unmatched junction bases numbered 10, after V lost 3 bases and J lost 3 bases. From germline, CDR1 is MDHEN and CDR2 SYDVKM. This CDR3 is CASSFPSGTEKETQYF. The CDR3 DNA reads TGTGCCAGCAGTTTCCCCTCCGGGACAGAAAAAGAGACCCAGTACTTC.

The chain couples TRBV27 to TRBJ1-5; D gene uncertain. The V gene lost 4 bases and the J gene lost 8 bases, with 12 bases spanning the gap. CDR3 length: 13 amino acids. CDR1 is MNHEY, CDR2 SMNVEV, per germline (reference sequence). CDR3 in amino acids: CASSSSTGKPQHF. In nucleotides, the CDR3 is TGTGCCAGCAGTTCCTCCACCGGTAAGCCCCAGCATTTT.

The V and J genes are TRBV6-1 and TRBJ2-1, with TRBD2 matching over 7 bases. Germline CDR1 MNHNS, CDR2 SASEGT. Trimming at V came to 2 bases and at J to 2 bases, leaving 3 bases not matched to a gene. CDR3 length: 15 residues. The CDR3 DNA reads TGTGCCAGCAGTGAACGGCGGGAGACCTACAATGAGCAGTTCTTC. Its protein is CASSERRETYNEQFF.

CDR3 DNA: TGTGCCAGCAGCATCAGGGGGCAAATGAACACTGAAGCTTTCTTT. It encodes CASSIRGQMNTEAFF. This rearrangement joins TRBV7-8 to TRBJ1-1; 8 bases line up with TRBD1. Looked up from germline, CDR1 is SGHVS and CDR2 is FQNEAQ. Trimming cost V 5 bases and J 0 bases; bases outside gene matches: 5. This CDR3 spans 15 amino acids.

This sequence joins TRBV6-5 and TRBJ1-2; possible D gene TRBD1, 5 bases. Germline CDR1 and CDR2: MNHEY and SVGAGI. This CDR3 is built from 13 residues. V dropped 5 bases and J dropped 8 bases, with 15 bases sitting between them. CDR3 in amino acids: CASSRGGLRGYTF. In nucleotides, the CDR3 is TGTGCCAGCAGTAGGGGTGGTTTGAGGGGCTACACCTTC.

The chain is built from TRBV28 and TRBJ1-5; D gene ambiguous. V gave up 4 bases and J gave up 0 bases, with 7 bases separating them. Looked up from germline, CDR1 is MDHEN and CDR2 is SYDVKM. This CDR3 is built from 14 residues. The CDR3 here is CASSSPNSNQPQHF. For the CDR3, the DNA is TGTGCCAGCAGTTCTCCTAATAGCAATCAGCCCCAGCATTTT.

Only a few counts were recorded for this clone. The rearrangement uses TRBV6-1 and TRBJ1-2, with 7 bases aligning to TRBD1. The CDR3 runs to 14 residues. V lost 5 bases to trimming and J lost 7 bases; unmatched junction nucleotides: 10. Germline CDR1 MNHNS, CDR2 SASEGT. The CDR3 reads CASSQLQGSSGYTF. The CDR3 bases are TGTGCCAGCAGTCAATTACAGGGGTCAAGTGGCTACACCTTC.